Below are 2 T cell receptor beta chains sequenced from a single sample in a study of blood T cells in healthy people across ages. Sample-barcoded 5' priming and a J-beta primer mix drove a second PCR of about 7 to 12 cycles. Using its own MiXCR run on the 5' RACE reads, TCRdb lists one record per CDR3 protein. The data show around 1,000,000 distinct CDR3 sequences, almost 25% seen once. This sample was shared with a second study, whose subject was T cells of mothers and their children.

The specimen was blood. The receptors derive from a girl aged 2-9 years in good health.

This clonotype was counted only a few times. The chain has TRBV12-5 and TRBJ2-3; D may be TRBD1 (5 bases). V dropped 9 bases and J dropped 5 bases, with 18 bases sitting between them. The CDR3 runs 14 residues. Germline V lookup: CDR1 LGHNT, CDR2 FRNRAP. DNA of the CDR3: TGTGCTAGCTCAGGGCGCGACTGGGGAGATACGCAGTATTTT. Translating it yields CASSGRDWGDTQYF.

This clonotype occurred a few times. The J gene is TRBJ2-7, the V gene TRBV20-1; TRBD2 agrees at 15 bases. The CDR3 is 15 residues long. Germline CDR1 DFQATT, CDR2 SNEGSKA (reference sequence). The V gene end was trimmed by 4 bases and the J gene end by 7 bases; junction bases not matched to a gene: 8. The CDR3: CSATRGTSGRLEQYF. CDR3 coding DNA: TGCAGTGCTACCCGAGGGACTAGCGGGAGGTTGGAGCAGTACTTC.